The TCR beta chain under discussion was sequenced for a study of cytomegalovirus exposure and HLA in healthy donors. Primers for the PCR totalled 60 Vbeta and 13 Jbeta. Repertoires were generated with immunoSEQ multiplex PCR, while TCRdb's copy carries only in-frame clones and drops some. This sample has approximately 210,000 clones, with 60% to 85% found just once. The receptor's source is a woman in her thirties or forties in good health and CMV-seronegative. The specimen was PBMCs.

Here the CDR3 reads CAWSHSGGGYGYTF. The CDR3 region has the DNA TGTGCCTGGAGTCATAGTGGCGGGGGATATGGCTACACCTTC. The chain carries TRBV30 and TRBJ1-2; tentative D call: TRBD1 (5 bases). Trimming shortened V by 2 bases and J by 5 bases, and 15 bases separated the two germline ends. The germline gives CDR1 GTSNPN, CDR2 SVGIG (reference sequence). The CDR3 length is 14 residues.